This T cell receptor beta chain was obtained from a study of blood T cell repertoires in COVID-19. The overall study: Sites across the United States, Italy and Spain contributed samples from acute and convalescent COVID-19.

In the source study's methods: Estimates of nucleated cell counts were drawn from the amplification of reference gene primers. This table comes from immunoSEQ multiplex PCR, and its TCRdb copy is limited to in-frame clones, with some not included. D and trimming were read from the DNA, whereas the V and J calls and clone size are those reported in that table. The sample shows 110,000 or so clones, 84% of them seen only once. The CDR3 runs 14 residues. The germline CDR1 and CDR2 sequences are MNHEY and SVGAGI. V lost 7 bases and J lost 2, with 9 bases in between. The specimen sequenced was peripheral blood. This TCR derives from a woman aged 40 to 50 with acute or convalescent COVID-19. This sequence joins TRBV6-5 and TRBJ1-6; D is ambiguous. CDR3 nucleotide sequence: TGTGCCAGCATTCCAGACACCTATAATTCACCCCTCCACTTT. Translation: CASIPDTYNSPLHF.